These 22 T cell receptor beta chains were all obtained from the same sample, sequenced in a study of cytomegalovirus exposure and HLA in healthy donors. 13 Jbeta primers and 60 Vbeta primers were used for the PCR. The table came from immunoSEQ multiplex PCR; TCRdb's copy has only in-frame clones and leaves some out. Of 95,000 to 130,000 clones in the sample, 70% to 80% were seen once. The sequenced material came from PBMCs. All receptors derive from a man younger than 45 in good health and CMV-seropositive.

The V and J genes are TRBV4-3 and TRBJ2-3, with 12 nucleotides matching TRBD2. Trimming removed 1 base from V and 3 bases from J; junction bases left unmatched: 2. From germline, CDR1 is LGHNA and CDR2 YSLEER. This CDR3 has 16 residues. The CDR3 bases are TGCGCCAGCAGCCAAGGACTAGCGGGGGAAACAGATACGCAGTATTTT. It specifies CASSQGLAGETDTQYF.

This clone is a singleton in its sample. V usage is TRBV11-3 and J usage is TRBJ1-4; weak D call: TRBD1 (5 bases). CDR3 length equals 13 residues. V was shortened by 5 bases and J by 13 bases, with 17 bases between the two germline ends. In germline, CDR1 is SGHNT, CDR2 YENEEA. CDR3 coding DNA: TGTGCCAGCAGCCCGGCCGGGGGGAAGCTACTGTTTTTT. Its protein product is CASSPAGGKLLFF.

The V gene is TRBV21-1, the J gene TRBJ2-7; the DNA was not compared with TRBD1, the D call given in the table. TRBV21-1 is flagged as a pseudogene. CDR3 length equals 15 residues. The CDR3 here is CASSKVVDISYEQYF. Here the CDR3 DNA reads TGTGCCAGCAGCAAAGTAGTTGACATCTCCTACGAGCAGTACTTC.

V usage is TRBV7-2 and J usage is TRBJ2-1, with D unresolved. CDR3 length: 12 amino acids. The ends were cut back, 1 base at V and 7 bases at J, with 5 bases in the middle. From germline, CDR1 is SGHTA and CDR2 FQGNSA. CDR3 in amino acids: CASSLERNEQFF. The CDR3 DNA is TGTGCCAGCAGCTTAGAGAGGAATGAGCAGTTCTTC. The full variable domain, with the rest looked up from reference TRBV7-2 and TRBJ2-1, is GAGVSQSPSNKVTEKGKDVELRCDPISGHTALYWYRQSLGQGLEFLIYFQGNSAPDKSGLPSDRFSAERTGGSVSTLTIQRTQQEDSAVYLCASSLERNEQFFGPGTRLTVL.

The genes are TRBV5-1 and TRBJ1-4; TRBD1 is a possible D gene (6 bases). The CDR3 totals 15 residues. V dropped 4 bases and J dropped 8 bases, with 18 bases sitting between them. Germline CDR1 SGHRS, CDR2 YFSETQ. CDR3 protein: CASSSGHRAAEKLFF. In DNA form, the CDR3 reads TGCGCCAGCAGCAGCGGCCACAGGGCAGCGGAAAAACTGTTTTTT.

The chain carries TRBV28 and TRBJ2-3; 9 bases align to TRBD1. This CDR3 has 15 residues. Germline CDR1 MDHEN, CDR2 SYDVKM. The V and J ends lost 2 bases and 4 bases, in that order; junction bases with no gene match: 4. Written as DNA, the CDR3 is TGTGCCAGCAGTTTAGTGGGACAGGGTCCAGATACGCAGTATTTT. Translated, it gives CASSLVGQGPDTQYF.

V gene TRBV6-5 combines with J gene TRBJ2-3; 7 bases match TRBD2. The CDR3 totals 16 residues. V trimming: 2 bases; J trimming: 0 bases; junction bases outside the gene matches: 5. Germline loops: CDR1 MNHEY, CDR2 SVGAGI. The CDR3 sequence: CASSYLAGVSTDTQYF. The DNA for the CDR3 is TGTGCCAGCAGTTACCTCGCGGGAGTAAGCACAGATACGCAGTATTTT.

In DNA form, the CDR3 reads TGTGCCAGTAGTATCCCCCCCGACAGGGGGCGGGGCAATGAGCAGTTCTTC. Translated, it gives CASSIPPDRGRGNEQFF. This chain joins TRBV19 and TRBJ2-1; 10 bases line up with TRBD1. This CDR3 spans 17 amino acids. J was trimmed by 6 bases and V by 3 bases; bases with no gene match: 11. Germline V gives CDR1 LNHDA, CDR2 SQIVND (reference sequence).

This clone has a single count. The V gene is TRBV7-2, the J gene TRBJ2-1, with 7 bases aligning to TRBD2. V trimming: 4 bases; J trimming: 2 bases; junction bases outside the gene matches: 8. Germline CDR1 and CDR2: SGHTA and FQGNSA. This CDR3 has 16 residues. The CDR3 here is CASSYRERGPYNEQFF. The CDR3 DNA reads TGTGCCAGCAGCTACCGAGAGCGGGGACCCTACAATGAGCAGTTCTTC. The complete variable domain, with remaining parts taken from reference TRBV7-2 and TRBJ2-1, reads GAGVSQSPSNKVTEKGKDVELRCDPISGHTALYWYRQSLGQGLEFLIYFQGNSAPDKSGLPSDRFSAERTGGSVSTLTIQRTQQEDSAVYLCASSYRERGPYNEQFFGPGTRLTVL.

This clone was observed a handful of times. V and J are TRBV27 and TRBJ2-6; D is unclear. Germline V gene lookup returns CDR1 MNHEY and CDR2 SMNVEV (reference sequence). The ends were cut back, 6 bases at V and 2 bases at J, with 20 bases in the middle. The CDR3 consists of 18 residues. CDR3 sequence reads: CASRSPLIRGPGANVLTF. The CDR3 DNA sequence: TGTGCCAGCAGGAGTCCCCTAATCCGCGGTCCTGGGGCCAACGTCCTGACTTTC. Variable domain in full (rest from reference TRBV27 and TRBJ2-6): EAQVTQNPRYLITVTGKKLTVTCSQNMNHEYMSWYRQDPGLGLRQIYYSMNVEVTDKGDVPEGYKVSRKEKRNFPLILESPSPNQTSLYFCASRSPLIRGPGANVLTFGAGSRLTVL.

This chain links TRBV5-4 with TRBJ1-5, with no clear D. CDR1 is SGHNT and CDR2 is YYREEE in the germline V gene (reference sequence). V lost 4 bases to trimming and J lost 4 bases, with 18 bases between them. The CDR3 is 16 residues long. CDR3 amino acids: CASSLGKASGNQPQHF. The CDR3 nucleotides are TGTGCCAGCAGCCTAGGAAAGGCCTCGGGGAATCAGCCCCAGCATTTT.

This clone was counted a single time. This sequence joins TRBV6-5 and TRBJ2-5, with TRBD1 matching over 12 bases. This CDR3 comprises 14 residues. The junction had 6 bases not matched to a gene; V was cut back by 8 bases and J by 5 bases. In germline, CDR1 is MNHEY, CDR2 SVGAGI. The CDR3 sequence: CASAGTGGRETQYF. CDR3 bases: TGTGCCAGCGCCGGGACAGGGGGCCGGGAGACCCAGTACTTC.

The chain has TRBV7-8 and TRBJ1-1; TRBD1 agrees at 8 bases. The CDR3 has 15 residues. CDR1 and CDR2 (germline): SGHVS, FQNEAQ. Losses at the gene ends were 1 base for V and 3 bases for J; bases not matched to a gene: 4. DNA for the CDR3: TGTGCCAGCAGCTTAGGGACAGGGTTATACACTGAAGCTTTCTTT. This codes for CASSLGTGLYTEAFF.

J is TRBJ2-5 and V is TRBV29-1, with D possibly matching TRBD1 (5 bases). CDR3 length equals 10 residues. Trimming shortened V by 6 bases and J by 5 bases, and 7 bases separated the two germline ends. The germline gives CDR1 SQVTM, CDR2 ANQGSEA. The CDR3 here is CSVRVETQYF. The DNA for the CDR3 is TGCAGCGTCAGGGTGGAGACCCAGTACTTC.

The V call is TRBV6-5, the J call TRBJ2-2; 8 nucleotides align to TRBD1. The CDR3 is 13 residues long. V shed 5 bases, J shed 9 bases, and the junction held 5 bases outside the gene matches. The V gene's germline CDR1 is MNHEY and CDR2 SVGAGI. The CDR3 DNA sequence: TGTGCCAGCAGTGAGACAGGGGACAGGGAGCTGTTTTTT. Its translation is CASSETGDRELFF.

The chain combines TRBV7-2 with TRBJ1-2, with a possible D match to TRBD1 (5 bases). CDR1 is SGHTA and CDR2 is FQGNSA in the germline V gene. The CDR3 runs 14 residues. Between the trimmed V and J ends, which lost 1 base and 7 bases, there was a span of 13 bases. The CDR3 protein is CASSLVARVPGYTF. In DNA, the CDR3 is TGTGCCAGCAGCTTAGTCGCCAGGGTACCTGGCTACACCTTC. Full variable domain (outside the CDR3, taken from reference TRBV7-2 and TRBJ1-2): GAGVSQSPSNKVTEKGKDVELRCDPISGHTALYWYRQSLGQGLEFLIYFQGNSAPDKSGLPSDRFSAERTGGSVSTLTIQRTQQEDSAVYLCASSLVARVPGYTFGSGTRLTVV.

The chain is built from TRBV2 and TRBJ2-7, with TRBD1 matching over 12 bases. Germline trimming cut 6 bases from V and 9 bases from J; bases unmatched to any gene: 15. This CDR3 has 16 amino acids. Germline CDR1 is SNHLY and CDR2 is FYNNEI. The CDR3, as DNA: TGTGCCAGCAGGAGGGGACAGGGGGCACGGTTGGGAAGGCAGTACTTC. The encoded protein is CASRRGQGARLGRQYF.

V is TRBV27 and J is TRBJ1-1, with D tentatively TRBD1 (6 bases). CDR3 length: 14 amino acids. Per germline, CDR1 MNHEY and CDR2 SMNVEV (reference sequence). V was trimmed by 4 bases and J by 5 bases, leaving 14 bases between them. CDR3 nucleotides: TGTGCCAGCAGTTCAACAGGGCGGTGGACTGAAGCTTTCTTT. This sequence encodes CASSSTGRWTEAFF.

V gene TRBV27 combines with J gene TRBJ1-1, with TRBD1 matching 7 bases. Germline assignment: CDR1 MNHEY and CDR2 SMNVEV (reference sequence). V gave up 5 bases and J gave up 3 bases; unmatched junction bases: 12. This CDR3 has 16 amino acids. The CDR3 coding sequence is TGTGCCAGCAGTACAAGGCGAGGGGGCGTGTACACTGAAGCTTTCTTT. It encodes CASSTRRGGVYTEAFF.

This chain links TRBV10-3 with TRBJ1-2; D call uncertain. V was pared by 4 bases and J by 7 bases, with 7 bases between. Looked up from germline, CDR1 is ENHRY and CDR2 is SYGVKD. CDR3 size: 11 residues. The CDR3: CAISGGRGYTF. The CDR3 DNA follows: TGTGCCATCAGTGGCGGCCGTGGCTACACCTTC.

The chain combines TRBV11-2 with TRBJ2-2, with D perhaps TRBD2 (6 bases). The CDR3 consists of 13 residues. The ends were cut back, 7 bases at V and 7 bases at J, with 13 bases in the middle. Looked up from germline, CDR1 is SGHAT and CDR2 is FQNNGV. The CDR3 region has the DNA TGTGCCAGCACTTTGGGGAGGTTCGGGGAGCTGTTTTTT. Amino acids: CASTLGRFGELFF.

The chain couples TRBV5-1 to TRBJ2-5; no reliable D call. Trimming stripped 0 bases from V and 7 bases from J, with 13 bases between. The CDR3 has 14 amino acids. Germline V gives CDR1 SGHRS, CDR2 YFSETQ. The CDR3 is CASSLGPNSWTQYF. The CDR3 bases are TGCGCCAGCAGCTTGGGGCCGAATTCTTGGACCCAGTACTTC.